This TCR beta chain emerged from a study of cytomegalovirus exposure and HLA in healthy donors. Findings and caveats of the study: Many donors shared some public TCRs, even though most TCR sequences were rare. Analysis was performed later, and it showed HLA-associated TCR beta chains to be more clonally expanded than equally common others.

As to this clone: What it binds is not known.

A multiplex PCR was run with 60 Vbeta primers and 13 Jbeta primers. The table came from immunoSEQ multiplex PCR; TCRdb's copy has only in-frame clones and leaves some out. The sample data list about 160,000 clones. The trim removed 3 bases at V and 0 bases at J, leaving 8 bases unmatched. The CDR3 length is 16 residues. The germline V gene has CDR1 SGHTA and CDR2 FQGTGA. The sequenced material came from PBMCs. The J gene is TRBJ2-7, the V gene TRBV7-3, with 7 bases fitting TRBD1. This clonotype was obtained from a man in his thirties or forties in good health and CMV-seronegative. The CDR3 spells CASSFPPGQISYEQYF. The CDR3 region has the DNA TGTGCCAGCAGCTTTCCTCCGGGACAGATCTCCTACGAGCAGTACTTC.